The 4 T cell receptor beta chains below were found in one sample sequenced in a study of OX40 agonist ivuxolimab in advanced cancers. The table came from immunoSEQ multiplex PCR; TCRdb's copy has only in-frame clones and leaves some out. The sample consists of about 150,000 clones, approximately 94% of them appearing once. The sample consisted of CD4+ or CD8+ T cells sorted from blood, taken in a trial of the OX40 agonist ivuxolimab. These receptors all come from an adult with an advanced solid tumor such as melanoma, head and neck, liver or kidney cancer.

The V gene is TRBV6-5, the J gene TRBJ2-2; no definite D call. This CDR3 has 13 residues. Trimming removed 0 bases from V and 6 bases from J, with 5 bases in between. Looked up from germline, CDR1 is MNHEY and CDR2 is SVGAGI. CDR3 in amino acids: CASSYSIAGELFF. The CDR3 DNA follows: TGTGCCAGCAGTTACTCGATTGCCGGGGAGCTGTTTTTT.

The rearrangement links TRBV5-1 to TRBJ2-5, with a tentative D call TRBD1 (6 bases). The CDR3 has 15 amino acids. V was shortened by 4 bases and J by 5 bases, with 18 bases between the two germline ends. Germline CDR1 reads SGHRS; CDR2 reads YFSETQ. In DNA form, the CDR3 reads TGCGCCAGCAGCCAAAGACACGGGCAGGGGGAGACCCAGTACTTC. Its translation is CASSQRHGQGETQYF.

The CDR3: CASWTAYNEQFF. CDR3 DNA: TGTGCCTCTTGGACAGCTTACAATGAGCAGTTCTTC. The chain combines TRBV6-5 with TRBJ2-1, with D tentatively TRBD1 (6 bases). The germline V and J ends were trimmed by 11 bases and 4 bases, with 12 bases remaining between them. The CDR3 consists of 12 residues. CDR1 is MNHEY and CDR2 is SVGAGI in the germline V gene.

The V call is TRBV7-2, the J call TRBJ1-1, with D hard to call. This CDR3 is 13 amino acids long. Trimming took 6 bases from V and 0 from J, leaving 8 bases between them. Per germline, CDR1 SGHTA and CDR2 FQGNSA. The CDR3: CASRRHVNTEAFF. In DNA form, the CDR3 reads TGTGCCAGCAGGCGCCACGTGAACACTGAAGCTTTCTTT.